Below, 5 T cell receptor beta chains from the same sample are listed, as sequenced in a study of blood T cell repertoires in COVID-19. Here immunoSEQ multiplex PCR was the method, and the copy in TCRdb shows in-frame clones only, minus some. The sample yields more than 150,000 clones, roughly 84% seen once. The sequenced sample was peripheral blood. The source is a woman aged 80 or over with acute or convalescent COVID-19.

The gene calls are TRBV6-5 and TRBJ1-1; D is unresolved. Germline-derived CDR1 and CDR2 are MNHEY and SVGAGI. Trimming took off 5 bases at V and 5 bases at J, with 9 bases between the two ends. The CDR3 runs 12 residues. Written as DNA, the CDR3 is TGTGCCAGCAGTAGAGGGTTGACTGAAGCTTTCTTT. Translating it yields CASSRGLTEAFF.

The J gene is TRBJ2-5, the V gene TRBV6-1; 8 bases match TRBD2. This CDR3 is 13 amino acids long. Losses at the gene ends were 2 bases for V and 5 bases for J; bases not matched to a gene: 1. Per the germline V gene, CDR1 is MNHNS and CDR2 is SASEGT. CDR3 sequence (DNA): TGTGCCAGCAGTGAATCGGGGGGGGAGACCCAGTACTTC. Its protein product is CASSESGGETQYF.

V and J are TRBV6-1 and TRBJ1-5, with 7 bases that match TRBD1. The ends lost 4 bases at V and 2 bases at J; junction bases unmatched: 8. The CDR3 covers 16 residues. CDR1 is MNHNS, CDR2 SASEGT, per germline. DNA for the CDR3: TGTGCCAGCAGTGCCCCAGGGGGTGGGGGCAATCAGCCCCAGCATTTT. This encodes CASSAPGGGGNQPQHF.

The chain recombines TRBV10-3 with TRBJ2-5; TRBD2 aligns across 7 bases. Germline lookup yields CDR1 ENHRY and CDR2 SYGVKD. This CDR3 spans 17 amino acids. V was clipped by 0 bases and J by 2 bases; unmatched bases: 9. DNA for the CDR3: TGTGCCATCAGTGAGTCATTGTCTAGCGGCCTACAAGAGACCCAGTACTTC. As protein: CAISESLSSGLQETQYF.

This clone showed up just a few times. V gene TRBV7-9 combines with J gene TRBJ1-5, with D uncertain. The germline CDR1 and CDR2 sequences are SEHNR and FQNEAQ (reference sequence). The CDR3 length is 14 residues. Trimming left V 3 bases short and J 3 bases short, with 9 bases between. DNA for the CDR3: TGTGCCAGCAGCTTGAGTACCCCCAATCAGCCCCAGCATTTT. It codes for CASSLSTPNQPQHF.